These 8 T cell receptor beta chains were sequenced from one sample in a study of cytomegalovirus exposure and HLA in healthy donors (dated by TCRdb to 2017 to 2019). The library relied on the immunoSEQ multiplex PCR assay. A mixture of 60 forward primers for TCR Vbeta segments and 13 reverse primers for TCR Jbeta segments was used in the multiplex PCR. This immuneACCESS table, as held by TCRdb, lists in-frame sequences with V and J called but not all clones. Of the missing ones, under half trace to an unresolved V gene in checked studies; the others have no known cause. The sample table shows under 200,000 clones, and approximately 82% are seen once. The ten largest make up roughly 7.1% of the sample. The sequenced material came from PBMCs. The receptor set was obtained from a woman aged 40 to 50 in good health and CMV-seropositive.

The rearrangement uses TRBV5-1 and TRBJ1-5; no clear D. The germline V gene has CDR1 SGHRS and CDR2 YFSETQ. This CDR3 has 15 amino acids. V was shortened by 2 bases and J by 0 bases, with 9 bases between the two germline ends. The CDR3 DNA reads TGCGCCAGCAGCTTATGGGGAGGTAGCAATCAGCCCCAGCATTTT. Encoded protein: CASSLWGGSNQPQHF.

This sequence joins TRBV18 and TRBJ2-7; D may be TRBD1 (6 bases). CDR1 is KGHSH and CDR2 is LQKENI in the germline V gene. Trimming removed 3 bases from V and 9 bases from J, with 24 bases in between. CDR3 length equals 16 residues. The CDR3 DNA is TGTGCCAGCTCACCGGGGACACACCAGGCCCTCGACGGGCAGTACTTC. It is translated as CASSPGTHQALDGQYF.

The V call is TRBV19, the J call TRBJ2-2; 12 bases line up with TRBD2. V trimming: 8 bases; J trimming: 4 bases; junction bases outside the gene matches: 5. The CDR3 contains 15 residues. Germline V lookup: CDR1 LNHDA, CDR2 SQIVND (reference sequence). The CDR3 is CASGLAGWSTGELFF. The CDR3 DNA reads as TGTGCCAGTGGACTAGCGGGATGGAGCACCGGGGAGCTGTTTTTT.

The chain has TRBV5-1 and TRBJ2-7, with D tentatively TRBD1 (5 bases). The CDR3 has 13 amino acids. Germline V gene lookup returns CDR1 SGHRS and CDR2 YFSETQ. The V end was cut by 4 bases, the J end by 4 bases, with 12 bases between. The CDR3 DNA reads as TGCGCCAGCAGCGTAGGACATGGTTACGAGCAGTACTTC. Protein product: CASSVGHGYEQYF.

This clone was seen a few times. The same CDR3 arises from other DNA sequences in this sample as well. This chain connects TRBV29-1 to TRBJ2-3, with 8 nucleotides matching TRBD2. Trimming cost V 6 bases and J 0 bases; bases outside gene matches: 2. The CDR3 consists of 13 residues. Germline CDR1 SQVTM, CDR2 ANQGSEA. CDR3 amino acids: CSVRGGSTDTQYF. Here the CDR3 DNA reads TGCAGCGTCCGGGGGGGCAGCACAGATACGCAGTATTTT.

In this sample, this clone turned up once. The rearrangement links TRBV11-2 to TRBJ2-3, with 14 bases aligning to TRBD2. V shed 5 bases and J 5 bases; nucleotides not matched to a gene: 12. Looked up from germline, CDR1 is SGHAT and CDR2 is FQNNGV. The CDR3 is made up of 18 amino acids. The CDR3 DNA sequence: TGTGCCAGCAGCCCCCGACCGGGACTAGCGGGAGCGGGAGATACGCAGTATTTT. This gives the protein CASSPRPGLAGAGDTQYF.

V and J are TRBV5-4 and TRBJ2-5; 8 nucleotides agree with TRBD2. V lost 2 bases and J lost 4; bases outside the gene matches: 7. This CDR3 region has 15 residues. CDR1 and CDR2 (germline): SGHNT, YYREEE (reference sequence). The CDR3 is CASSFRAGVGETQYF. The DNA for the CDR3 is TGTGCCAGCAGCTTTCGAGCGGGAGTTGGAGAGACCCAGTACTTC.

The chain carries TRBV5-1 and TRBJ2-3, with 10 positions matching TRBD1. Per the germline V gene, CDR1 is SGHRS and CDR2 is YFSETQ. J lost 3 bases, V lost 5 bases, and 6 bases had no gene match. This CDR3 contains 15 residues. The CDR3 DNA follows: TGCGCCAGCAGAACCGGGACAGGGGCGACAGATACGCAGTATTTT. Translation: CASRTGTGATDTQYF.